One sample yielded the 8 T cell receptor beta chains listed below, sequenced in a study of pediatric ulcerative colitis. The assay was immunoSEQ multiplex PCR, and TCRdb's table has in-frame clones only and misses some. The sample lists 37,000 or so clones; approximately 87% were seen once. Sequencing was done on a sample of blood. The receptor set was obtained from a girl under 18 with moderate ulcerative colitis.

The chain combines TRBV7-9 with TRBJ2-7, with 7 bases lining up with TRBD1. This CDR3 is 14 amino acids long. Germline V gene lookup returns CDR1 SEHNR and CDR2 FQNEAQ (reference sequence). With V trimmed by 6 bases and J by 6 bases, 11 bases remained unmatched. The CDR3 spells CASSHPGQQSEQYF. The CDR3 DNA follows: TGTGCCAGCAGTCATCCGGGACAGCAAAGCGAGCAGTACTTC.

The chain carries TRBV11-1 and TRBJ2-2; TRBD2 matches 8 bases. The CDR3 is 17 residues long. V gave up 1 base and J gave up 6 bases; unmatched junction bases: 10. Germline V lookup: CDR1 SGHAT, CDR2 FQDESV (reference sequence). CDR3 in DNA: TGTGCCAGCAGCTTAGAACCCTACGGCGGGAGGTCCGGGGAGCTGTTTTTT. It encodes CASSLEPYGGRSGELFF.

This sequence joins TRBV28 and TRBJ1-2; TRBD1 agrees at 8 bases. With 4 bases clipped from V and 4 bases from J, the junction kept 20 bases outside the gene matches. Germline values: CDR1 MDHEN, CDR2 SYDVKM. CDR3 length: 19 amino acids. Here the CDR3 reads CASSSPGGGSAGSGYGYTF. CDR3 in DNA: TGTGCCAGCAGTTCACCAGGGGGCGGTTCTGCGGGATCGGGCTATGGCTACACCTTC.

This rearrangement joins TRBV27 to TRBJ2-3, with D tentatively TRBD1 or TRBD2 (6 bases each). CDR1 and CDR2 (germline): MNHEY, SMNVEV (reference sequence). This CDR3 is 20 amino acids long. Trimming removed 5 bases at V and 0 bases at J, with 27 bases between. CDR3 protein: CASSPSGGGLPRDSTDTQYF. As DNA, the CDR3 is TGTGCCAGCAGTCCCTCTGGAGGGGGGCTACCTCGAGATAGCACAGATACGCAGTATTTT.

This sequence joins TRBV18 and TRBJ2-3; D is ambiguous. V was trimmed by 2 bases and J by 5 bases, leaving 5 bases between them. In germline, CDR1 is KGHSH, CDR2 LQKENI. The CDR3 sequence is 12 residues long. The CDR3 reads CASSPEVDTQYF. The CDR3 DNA reads TGTGCCAGCTCACCAGAGGTAGATACGCAGTATTTT.

The chain carries TRBV7-9 and TRBJ2-7, with D maybe TRBD1 (6 bases). CDR1 is SEHNR, CDR2 FQNEAQ, per germline (reference sequence). The CDR3 is made up of 15 amino acids. V lost 5 bases and J lost 3, with 17 bases in between. The CDR3 nucleotides read TGTGCCAGCAGCCGAACCCGGGACACCTACTACGAGCAGTACTTC. Translation: CASSRTRDTYYEQYF.

This chain links TRBV5-1 with TRBJ2-3; a weak D match, TRBD1 (6 bases). The CDR3 runs to 14 residues. Germline V lookup: CDR1 SGHRS, CDR2 YFSETQ. Trimming left V 4 bases short and J 2 bases short, with 11 bases between. This CDR3 reads CASSVQGITDTQYF. Here the CDR3 DNA reads TGCGCCAGCAGCGTCCAGGGGATCACAGATACGCAGTATTTT.

The chain uses TRBV6-5 and TRBJ1-2; D not certain. V lost 4 bases to trimming and J lost 4 bases, with 13 bases between them. Germline V gene data show CDR1 as MNHEY and CDR2 as SVGAGI. There are 14 residues in the CDR3. The CDR3 DNA follows: TGTGCCAGCAGTTCCCGCCGCGGGATCTATGGCTACACCTTC. As protein: CASSSRRGIYGYTF.